These 17 T cell receptor beta chains came from one sample sequenced in a study of blood T cell repertoires in COVID-19. Method: immunoSEQ multiplex PCR; TCRdb's copy keeps in-frame clones and lacks some. The sample has 180,000 or so clones, approximately 85% seen once. Sequences were obtained from PBMCs or T cells enriched from blood (not recorded which). The receptors shown here come from a man aged 35-49 years who had recovered from COVID-19.

The V and J genes are TRBV5-6 and TRBJ2-2; unclear D gene. The V end was cut by 6 bases, the J end by 1 base, with 7 bases between. This CDR3 has 13 residues. Germline V gene lookup returns CDR1 SGHDT and CDR2 YYEEEE. CDR3 coding DNA: TGTGCCAGCAACTTCATGAACACCGGGGAGCTGTTTTTT. Encoded protein: CASNFMNTGELFF.

The V and J genes are TRBV9 and TRBJ2-2, with D perhaps TRBD1 (5 bases). The CDR3 is 16 residues long. CDR1 SGDLS and CDR2 YYNGEE come from the germline V gene. V gave up 3 bases and J gave up 0 bases, with 12 bases separating them. The chain's CDR3 is CASSEGATPNTGELFF. The CDR3 DNA is TGTGCCAGCAGCGAAGGGGCCACACCGAACACCGGGGAGCTGTTTTTT. Full variable domain (rest looked up from reference TRBV9 and TRBJ2-2): DSGVTQTPKHLITATGQRVTLRCSPRSGDLSVYWYQQSLDQGLQFLIQYYNGEERAKGNILERFSAQQFPDLHSELNLSSLELGDSALYFCASSEGATPNTGELFFGEGSRLTVL.

The chain links TRBV7-3 to TRBJ2-7, with a weak D call TRBD1 (6 bases). The CDR3 is made up of 13 amino acids. Trimming pared 3 bases from V and 5 bases from J, leaving 11 bases between. CDR1 and CDR2 (germline): SGHTA, FQGTGA. Here the CDR3 DNA reads TGTGCCAGCAGCTTTTTTGGGGGCCACGAGCAGTACTTC. Translated, it gives CASSFFGGHEQYF. The full variable domain, with the rest looked up from reference TRBV7-3 and TRBJ2-7, is GAGVSQTPSNKVTEKGKYVELRCDPISGHTALYWYRQSLGQGPEFLIYFQGTGAADDSGLPNDRFFAVRPEGSVSTLKIQRTERGDSAVYLCASSFFGGHEQYFGPGTRLTVT.

This clone was seen a handful of times. This sample also contains other DNA sequences that code for the same CDR3. The rearrangement links TRBV30 to TRBJ1-2; D call uncertain. CDR1 and CDR2 from the germline V gene are GTSNPN and SVGIG (reference sequence). This CDR3 region has 11 residues. With 0 bases removed from V and 7 bases from J, the gap between germline ends came to 6 bases. Here the CDR3 reads CAWSVPGGYTF. Written as DNA, the CDR3 is TGTGCCTGGAGTGTACCCGGTGGCTACACCTTC.

J is TRBJ1-3 and V is TRBV5-1; D is ambiguous. The CDR3 covers 15 residues. Germline V CDR1 and CDR2: SGHRS, YFSETQ. Trimming stripped 0 bases from V and 3 bases from J, with 10 bases between. CDR3: CASSLGGGGGNTIYF. CDR3 nucleotide sequence: TGCGCCAGCAGCTTGGGGGGAGGCGGTGGAAACACCATATATTTT.

This chain links TRBV29-1 with TRBJ1-1; 9 bases line up with TRBD1. Trimming cost V 6 bases and J 0 bases; bases outside gene matches: 5. This CDR3 comprises 14 residues. Germline CDR1 and CDR2: SQVTM and ANQGSEA. CDR3 sequence (DNA): TGCAGCGTGGGGACAGGGCCCATGAACACTGAAGCTTTCTTT. This gives the protein CSVGTGPMNTEAFF.

The CDR3 coding sequence is TGTGCCAGCAGCTCAGGGACAGGGAACACCGGGGAGCTGTTTTTT. This encodes CASSSGTGNTGELFF. The rearrangement links TRBV7-3 to TRBJ2-2; 8 positions agree with TRBD1. The CDR3 totals 15 residues. In germline, CDR1 is SGHTA, CDR2 FQGTGA. The V and J ends lost 4 bases and 1 base, in that order; junction bases with no gene match: 2. Drawing the rest from reference TRBV7-3 and TRBJ2-2, the complete variable domain is GAGVSQTPSNKVTEKGKYVELRCDPISGHTALYWYRQSLGQGPEFLIYFQGTGAADDSGLPNDRFFAVRPEGSVSTLKIQRTERGDSAVYLCASSSGTGNTGELFFGEGSRLTVL.

This chain joins TRBV4-1 and TRBJ1-3; D is uncertain. CDR1 and CDR2 from the germline V gene are MGHRA and YSYEKL. The germline V and J ends were trimmed by 0 bases and 2 bases, with 17 bases remaining between them. The CDR3 length is 18 residues. The CDR3 is CASSQDKWEISAGNTIYF. As DNA, the CDR3 is TGCGCCAGCAGCCAAGATAAGTGGGAAATTAGCGCTGGAAACACCATATATTTT.

The genes are TRBV4-1 and TRBJ1-5; 9 bases match TRBD1. The CDR3 extends over 15 amino acids. CDR1 and CDR2 (germline): MGHRA, YSYEKL. V was clipped by 4 bases and J by 2 bases; unmatched bases: 3. The CDR3 spells CASSLRQGGNQPQHF. For the CDR3, the DNA is TGCGCCAGCAGCCTTCGACAGGGGGGCAATCAGCCCCAGCATTTT.

J is TRBJ1-2 and V is TRBV6-6; 7 nucleotides line up with TRBD1. The ends lost 5 bases at V and 4 bases at J; junction bases unmatched: 10. Germline-derived CDR1 and CDR2 are MNHNY and SVGAGI (reference sequence). The CDR3 is made up of 15 amino acids. CDR3 amino acids: CASSPKTGSGYGYTF. The CDR3 DNA sequence: TGTGCCAGCAGTCCTAAGACAGGGAGTGGCTATGGCTACACCTTC.

The V call is TRBV11-2, the J call TRBJ1-5; 10 positions agree with TRBD1. Germline CDR1 reads SGHAT; CDR2 reads FQNNGV. The CDR3 is made up of 15 amino acids. Trimming cost V 5 bases and J 7 bases; bases outside gene matches: 8. The CDR3 is CASSPDRGKGQPQHF. CDR3 sequence (DNA): TGTGCCAGCAGCCCGGACAGGGGGAAGGGGCAGCCCCAGCATTTT.

The chain employs TRBV4-1 and TRBJ1-2; D not resolved. The germline V gene has CDR1 MGHRA and CDR2 YSYEKL. This CDR3 is built from 13 residues. Trimming stripped 1 base from V and 6 bases from J, with 9 bases between. The DNA of the CDR3 is TGCGCCAGCAGCCAAGGTACAGTGGATGGCTACACCTTC. Translated, it gives CASSQGTVDGYTF.

The chain recombines TRBV2 with TRBJ1-2; 7 nucleotides match TRBD1. The CDR3 has 14 residues. Germline V gene lookup returns CDR1 SNHLY and CDR2 FYNNEI. V lost 5 bases, J lost 3 bases, and 6 bases stayed unmatched. CDR3 in amino acids: CASSIDRADYGYTF. The CDR3 nucleotides are TGTGCCAGCAGTATTGACAGGGCGGACTATGGCTACACCTTC.

The chain joins TRBV6-5 to TRBJ2-7; possible D gene TRBD2, 5 bases. Germline CDR1 MNHEY, CDR2 SVGAGI. This CDR3 has 15 residues. V lost 6 bases, J lost 2 bases, and 17 bases lay in between. The CDR3 DNA reads as TGTGCCAGCAGGCCGCGGGCCCTCGCTGCCTACGAGCAGTACTTC. This encodes CASRPRALAAYEQYF.

As for this clone: The same CDR3 arises from other DNA sequences in this sample as well. CDR3 nucleotide sequence: TGTGCTAGTGGTTTAGCAGGGGGCAATGAGCAGTTCTTC. Protein sequence: CASGLAGGNEQFF. V usage is TRBV12-5 and J usage is TRBJ2-1, with 7 bases aligning to TRBD1. In germline, CDR1 is LGHNT, CDR2 FRNRAP. The junction had 2 bases not matched to a gene; V was cut back by 3 bases and J by 6 bases. The CDR3 is 13 residues long.

This chain joins TRBV10-3 and TRBJ1-1; 9 bases agree with TRBD1. The CDR3 loop spans 15 amino acids. Unmatched junction bases numbered 12, after V lost 8 bases and J lost 5 bases. Germline CDR1 ENHRY, CDR2 SYGVKD. The CDR3: CAIRHNGDRVTEAFF. The CDR3 coding sequence is TGTGCCATCCGCCACAATGGGGACAGGGTGACTGAAGCTTTCTTT.

This clone was recorded a few times. The rearrangement uses TRBV4-1 and TRBJ2-4, with D perhaps matching TRBD2 (7 bases). The CDR3 is 17 residues long. Trimming stripped 5 bases from V and 6 bases from J, with 23 bases between. In germline, CDR1 is MGHRA, CDR2 YSYEKL. CDR3 bases: TGCGCCAGCAGCGGGCTGGCCACCGCGGGGGCGGGAAACATTCAGTACTTC. Translated, it gives CASSGLATAGAGNIQYF.